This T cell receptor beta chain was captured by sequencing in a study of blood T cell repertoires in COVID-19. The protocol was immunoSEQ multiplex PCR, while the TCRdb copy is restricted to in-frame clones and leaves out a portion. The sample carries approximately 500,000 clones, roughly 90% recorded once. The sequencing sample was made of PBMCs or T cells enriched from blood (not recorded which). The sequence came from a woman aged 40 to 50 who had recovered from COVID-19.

CDR3 DNA: TGTGCCAGCACCTCCCTTAACGCCCTAGCGGGAGCCCCCCCACAGAAAGACGAGCAGTACTTC. Translation: CASTSLNALAGAPPQKDEQYF. This chain connects TRBV12-1 to TRBJ2-7; TRBD2, the table's D call, lacks a check against the DNA. TRBV12-1 is given as a pseudogene. This CDR3 is built from 21 residues.